This TCR beta chain was found in a study of T cell changes during pregnancy in multiple sclerosis. TCRdb's copy holds only in-frame clones and misses some; the assay was immunoSEQ multiplex PCR. The sample carries 45,000 or so clones, about 91% recorded once. Losses at the gene ends were 0 bases for V and 7 bases for J; bases not matched to a gene: 5. The CDR3 totals 14 residues. Germline CDR1 reads WSHSY; CDR2 reads SAAADI. The specimen was CD8+ T cells from peripheral blood mononuclear cells, collected after pregnancy. The source is a female donor with multiple sclerosis, enrolled in a pregnancy study. The chain carries TRBV10-2 and TRBJ1-1; 7 bases map to TRBD1. The CDR3 nucleotides are TGCGCCAGCAGTGAGTCTAACAGGGGAGGTGAAGCTTTCTTT. Encoded protein: CASSESNRGGEAFF.